This T cell receptor beta chain was sequenced for a study of blood T cell repertoires in COVID-19. In the original workflow: Estimates of nucleated cell counts were drawn from the amplification of reference gene primers. Data came from immunoSEQ multiplex PCR; TCRdb stores just in-frame clones and leaves some out. V and J calls and clone size are those listed in that table; D and trimming were worked out from the DNA. Among approximately 130,000 clones listed, 70% to 90% were seen once. Germline V gene data show CDR1 as MNHEY and CDR2 as SMNVEV (reference sequence). Trimming removed 2 bases from V and 5 bases from J; junction bases left unmatched: 6. This CDR3 comprises 15 residues.

J is TRBJ1-5 and V is TRBV27; 7 positions agree with TRBD1. The sample comprised peripheral blood. This clonotype originated in a man over 45 with acute or convalescent COVID-19. The CDR3 region is CASSLQTGVDQPQHF. CDR3 coding DNA: TGTGCCAGCAGTTTACAAACAGGGGTGGATCAGCCCCAGCATTTT.